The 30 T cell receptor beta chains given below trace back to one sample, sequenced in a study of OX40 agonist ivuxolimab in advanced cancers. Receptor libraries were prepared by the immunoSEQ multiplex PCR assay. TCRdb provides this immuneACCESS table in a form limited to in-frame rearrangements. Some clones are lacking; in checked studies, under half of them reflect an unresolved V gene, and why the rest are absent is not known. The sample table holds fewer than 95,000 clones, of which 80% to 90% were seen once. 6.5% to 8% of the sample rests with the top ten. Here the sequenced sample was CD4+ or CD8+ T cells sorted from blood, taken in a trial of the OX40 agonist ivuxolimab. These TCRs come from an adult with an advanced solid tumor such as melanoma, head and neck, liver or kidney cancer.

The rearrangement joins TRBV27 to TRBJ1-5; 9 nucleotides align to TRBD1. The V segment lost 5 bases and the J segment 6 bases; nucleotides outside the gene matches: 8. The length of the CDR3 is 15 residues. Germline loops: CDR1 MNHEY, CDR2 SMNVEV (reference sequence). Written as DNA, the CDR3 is TGTGCCAGCAGTATACAGGGGGCGCGTTCTCAGCCCCAGCATTTT. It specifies CASSIQGARSQPQHF.

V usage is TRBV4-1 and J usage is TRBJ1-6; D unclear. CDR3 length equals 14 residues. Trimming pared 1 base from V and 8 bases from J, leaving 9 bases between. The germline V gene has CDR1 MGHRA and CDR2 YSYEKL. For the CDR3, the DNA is TGCGCCAGCAGCCAAGTTGGCCGGGATTCACCCCTCCACTTT. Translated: CASSQVGRDSPLHF.

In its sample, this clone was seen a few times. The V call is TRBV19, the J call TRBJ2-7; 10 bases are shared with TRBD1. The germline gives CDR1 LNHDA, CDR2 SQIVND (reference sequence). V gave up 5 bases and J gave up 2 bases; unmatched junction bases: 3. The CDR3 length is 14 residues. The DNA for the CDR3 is TGTGCCAGTAGTTTAGGGACAGGGGCCTACGAGCAGTACTTC. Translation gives CASSLGTGAYEQYF. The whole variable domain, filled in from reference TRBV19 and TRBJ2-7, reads DGGITQSPKYLFRKEGQNVTLSCEQNLNHDAMYWYRQDPGQGLRLIYYSQIVNDFQKGDIAEGYSVSREKKESFPLTVTSAQKNPTAFYLCASSLGTGAYEQYFGPGTRLTVT.

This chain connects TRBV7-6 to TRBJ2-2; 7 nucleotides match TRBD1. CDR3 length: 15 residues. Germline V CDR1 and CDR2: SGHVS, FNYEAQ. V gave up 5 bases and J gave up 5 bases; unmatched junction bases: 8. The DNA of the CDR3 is TGTGCCAGCAGCCCGCAGGGGGTAGGGACCGGGGAGCTGTTTTTT. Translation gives CASSPQGVGTGELFF.

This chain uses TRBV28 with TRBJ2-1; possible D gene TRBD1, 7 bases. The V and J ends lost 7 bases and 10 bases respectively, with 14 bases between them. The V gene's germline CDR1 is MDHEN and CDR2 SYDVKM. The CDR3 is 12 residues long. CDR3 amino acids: CASTRGEGEQFF. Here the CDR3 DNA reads TGTGCCAGCACCAGGGGGGAAGGGGAGCAGTTCTTC.

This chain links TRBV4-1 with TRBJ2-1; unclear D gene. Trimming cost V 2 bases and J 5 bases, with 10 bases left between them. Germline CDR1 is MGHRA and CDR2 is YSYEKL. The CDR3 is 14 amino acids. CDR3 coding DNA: TGCGCCAGCAGCCAATATATCCCAAACAATGAGCAGTTCTTC. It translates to CASSQYIPNNEQFF.

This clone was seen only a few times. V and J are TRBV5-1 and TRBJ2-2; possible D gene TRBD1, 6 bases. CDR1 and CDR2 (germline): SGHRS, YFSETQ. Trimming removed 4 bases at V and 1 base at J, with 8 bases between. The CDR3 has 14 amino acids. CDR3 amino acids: CASSPGQNTGELFF. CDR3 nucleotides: TGCGCCAGCAGCCCGGGACAGAACACCGGGGAGCTGTTTTTT.

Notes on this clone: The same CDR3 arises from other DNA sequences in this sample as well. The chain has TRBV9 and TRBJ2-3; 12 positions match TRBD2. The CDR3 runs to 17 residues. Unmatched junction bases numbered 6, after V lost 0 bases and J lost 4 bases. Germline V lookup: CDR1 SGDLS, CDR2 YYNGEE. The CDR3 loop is CASSVVPSGRGADTQYF. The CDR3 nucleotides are TGTGCCAGCAGCGTAGTTCCTAGCGGGAGGGGGGCAGATACGCAGTATTTT.

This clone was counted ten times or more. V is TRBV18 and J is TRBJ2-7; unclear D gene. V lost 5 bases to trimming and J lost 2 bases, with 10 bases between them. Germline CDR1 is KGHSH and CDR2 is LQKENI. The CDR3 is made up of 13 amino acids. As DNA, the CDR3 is TGTGCCAGCTCATCGACGGGTACCTACGAGCAGTACTTC. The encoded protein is CASSSTGTYEQYF. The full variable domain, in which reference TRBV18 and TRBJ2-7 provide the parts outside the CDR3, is NAGVMQNPRHLVRRRGQEARLRCSPMKGHSHVYWYRQLPEEGLKFMVYLQKENIIDESGMPKERFSAEFPKEGPSILRIQQVVRGDSAAYFCASSSTGTYEQYFGPGTRLTVT.

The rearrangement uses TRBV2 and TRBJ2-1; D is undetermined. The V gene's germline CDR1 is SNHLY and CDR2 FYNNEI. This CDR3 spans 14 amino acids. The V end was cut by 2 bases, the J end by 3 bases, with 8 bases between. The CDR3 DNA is TGTGCCAGCAGTGAACCCCTGGACTACAATGAGCAGTTCTTC. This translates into CASSEPLDYNEQFF.

The CDR3 DNA follows: TGTGCCAGCAGTACCCTCGGGGGTGGTACGCAGTATTTT. Amino acids: CASSTLGGGTQYF. The chain recombines TRBV28 with TRBJ2-3; the D gene is possibly TRBD2 (6 bases). This CDR3 comprises 13 residues. Trimming pared 5 bases from V and 8 bases from J, leaving 14 bases between. Germline V gene data show CDR1 as MDHEN and CDR2 as SYDVKM.

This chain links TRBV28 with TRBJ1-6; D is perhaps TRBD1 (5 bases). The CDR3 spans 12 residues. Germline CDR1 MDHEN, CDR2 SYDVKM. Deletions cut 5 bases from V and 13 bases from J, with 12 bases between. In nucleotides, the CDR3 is TGTGCCAGCAGTCTTCAGAGGGGTCCCCTCCACTTT. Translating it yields CASSLQRGPLHF.

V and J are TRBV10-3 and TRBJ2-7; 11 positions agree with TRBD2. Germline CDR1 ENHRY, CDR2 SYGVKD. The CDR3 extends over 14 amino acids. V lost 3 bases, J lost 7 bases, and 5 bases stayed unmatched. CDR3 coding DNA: TGTGCCATCAGTGAACTAGCGGGAGCTGGGGAGCAGTACTTC. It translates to CAISELAGAGEQYF.

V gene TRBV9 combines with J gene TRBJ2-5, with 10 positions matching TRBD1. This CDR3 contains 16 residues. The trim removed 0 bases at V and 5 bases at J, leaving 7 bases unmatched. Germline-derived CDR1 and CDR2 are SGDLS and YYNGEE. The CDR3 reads CASSVASDRGLETQYF. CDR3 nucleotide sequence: TGTGCCAGCAGCGTAGCCTCGGACAGGGGGTTGGAGACCCAGTACTTC.

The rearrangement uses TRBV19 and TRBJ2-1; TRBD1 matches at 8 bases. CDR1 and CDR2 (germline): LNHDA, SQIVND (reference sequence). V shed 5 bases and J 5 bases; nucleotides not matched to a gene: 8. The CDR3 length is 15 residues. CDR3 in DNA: TGTGCCAGTAGTCGAGGACAGGGCCGGAACAATGAGCAGTTCTTC. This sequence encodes CASSRGQGRNNEQFF.

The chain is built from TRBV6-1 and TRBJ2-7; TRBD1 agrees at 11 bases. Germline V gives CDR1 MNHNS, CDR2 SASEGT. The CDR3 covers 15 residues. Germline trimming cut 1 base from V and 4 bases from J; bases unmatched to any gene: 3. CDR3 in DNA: TGTGCCAGCAGTGAAGGGACAGGGGGCGGTTACGAGCAGTACGTC. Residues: CASSEGTGGGYEQYV.

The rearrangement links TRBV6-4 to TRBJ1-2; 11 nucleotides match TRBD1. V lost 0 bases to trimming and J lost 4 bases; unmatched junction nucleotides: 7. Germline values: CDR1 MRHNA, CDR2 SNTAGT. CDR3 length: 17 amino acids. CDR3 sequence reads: CASSDSDRGLVSYGYTF. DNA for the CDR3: TGTGCCAGCAGTGACTCGGACAGGGGGCTGGTGAGCTATGGCTACACCTTC.

This chain's CDR3 is CASSYSISEDYGYTF. For the CDR3, the DNA is TGTGCCAGCAGTTACTCGATCTCGGAGGACTATGGCTACACCTTC. V and J are TRBV6-5 and TRBJ1-2; no firm D call. CDR3 length: 15 residues. Trimming stripped 0 bases from V and 3 bases from J, with 11 bases between. CDR1 is MNHEY and CDR2 is SVGAGI in the germline V gene.

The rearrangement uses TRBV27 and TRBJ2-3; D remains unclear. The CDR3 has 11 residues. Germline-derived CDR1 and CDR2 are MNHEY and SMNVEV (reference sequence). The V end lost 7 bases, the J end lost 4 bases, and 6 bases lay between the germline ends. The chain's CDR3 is CASTWADTQYF. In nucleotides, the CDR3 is TGTGCCAGCACCTGGGCAGATACGCAGTATTTT.

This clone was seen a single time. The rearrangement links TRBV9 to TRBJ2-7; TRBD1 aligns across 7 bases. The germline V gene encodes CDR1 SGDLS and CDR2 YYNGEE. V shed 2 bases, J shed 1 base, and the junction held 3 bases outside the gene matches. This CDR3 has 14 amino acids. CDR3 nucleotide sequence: TGTGCCAGCAGCGTCGACAGGGTTTCCTACGAGCAGTACTTC. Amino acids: CASSVDRVSYEQYF.

Written as DNA, the CDR3 is TGTGCCTGGGGACAGGGGGGAGATACGCAGTATTTT. Protein: CAWGQGGDTQYF. The chain joins TRBV30 to TRBJ2-3; 10 bases are shared with TRBD1. The V gene end was trimmed by 5 bases and the J gene end by 5 bases; junction bases not matched to a gene: 1. Looked up from germline, CDR1 is GTSNPN and CDR2 is SVGIG (reference sequence). The CDR3 covers 12 residues.

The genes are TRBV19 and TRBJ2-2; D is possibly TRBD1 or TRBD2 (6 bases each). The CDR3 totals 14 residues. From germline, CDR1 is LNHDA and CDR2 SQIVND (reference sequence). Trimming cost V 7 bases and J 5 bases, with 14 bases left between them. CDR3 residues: CASIGRGETGELFF. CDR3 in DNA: TGTGCCAGTATCGGTAGGGGGGAGACCGGGGAGCTGTTTTTT.

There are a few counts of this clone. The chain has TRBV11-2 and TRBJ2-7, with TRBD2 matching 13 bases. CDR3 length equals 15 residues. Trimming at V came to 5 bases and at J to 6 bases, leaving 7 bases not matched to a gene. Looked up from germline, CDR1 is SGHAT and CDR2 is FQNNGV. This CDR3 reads CASSELAGGLGEQYF. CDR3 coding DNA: TGTGCCAGCAGCGAACTAGCGGGAGGGCTGGGCGAGCAGTACTTC.

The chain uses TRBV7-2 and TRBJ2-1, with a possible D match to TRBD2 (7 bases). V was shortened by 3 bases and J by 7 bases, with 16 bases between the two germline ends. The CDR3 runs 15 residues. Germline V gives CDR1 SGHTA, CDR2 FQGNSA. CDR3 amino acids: CASSFQGRVSNEQFF. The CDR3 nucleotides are TGTGCCAGCAGCTTTCAGGGGAGGGTGAGTAATGAGCAGTTCTTC.

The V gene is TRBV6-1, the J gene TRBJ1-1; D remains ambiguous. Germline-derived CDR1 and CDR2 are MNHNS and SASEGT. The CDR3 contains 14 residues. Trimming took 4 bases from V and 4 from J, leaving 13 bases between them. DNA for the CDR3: TGTGCCAGCAGTGCTGAATTCTTGGCCACTGAAGCTTTCTTT. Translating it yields CASSAEFLATEAFF.

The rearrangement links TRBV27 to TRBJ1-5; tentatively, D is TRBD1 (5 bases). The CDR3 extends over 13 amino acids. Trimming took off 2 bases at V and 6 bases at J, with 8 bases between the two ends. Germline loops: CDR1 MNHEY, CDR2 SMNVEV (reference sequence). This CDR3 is CASSLGGGQPQHF. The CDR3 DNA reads TGTGCCAGCAGTTTAGGGGGAGGTCAGCCCCAGCATTTT.

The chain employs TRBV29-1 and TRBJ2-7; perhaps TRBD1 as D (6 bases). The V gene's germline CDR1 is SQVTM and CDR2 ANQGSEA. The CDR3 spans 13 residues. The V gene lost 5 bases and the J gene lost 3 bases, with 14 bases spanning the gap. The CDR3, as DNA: TGCAGCGTTATCAGGGGAGAAGACTACGAGCAGTACTTC. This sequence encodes CSVIRGEDYEQYF.

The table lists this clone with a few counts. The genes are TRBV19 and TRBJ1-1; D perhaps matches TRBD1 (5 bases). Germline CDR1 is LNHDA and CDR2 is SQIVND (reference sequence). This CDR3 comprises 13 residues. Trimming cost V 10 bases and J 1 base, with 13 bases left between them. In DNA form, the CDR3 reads TGTGCCAAAAAACAGGAGTCGAACACTGAAGCTTTCTTT. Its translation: CAKKQESNTEAFF.

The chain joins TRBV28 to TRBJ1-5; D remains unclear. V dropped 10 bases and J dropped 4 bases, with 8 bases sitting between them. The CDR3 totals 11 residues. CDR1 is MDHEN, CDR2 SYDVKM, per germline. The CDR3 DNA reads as TGTGCCAACCTGCGGAATCAGCCCCAGCATTTT. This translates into CANLRNQPQHF.

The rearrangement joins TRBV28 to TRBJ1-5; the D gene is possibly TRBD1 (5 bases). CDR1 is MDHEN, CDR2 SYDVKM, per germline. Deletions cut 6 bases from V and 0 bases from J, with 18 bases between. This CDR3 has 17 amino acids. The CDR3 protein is CASRFPGTTFSNQPQHF. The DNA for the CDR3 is TGTGCCAGCAGATTCCCGGGGACCACTTTTAGCAATCAGCCCCAGCATTTT. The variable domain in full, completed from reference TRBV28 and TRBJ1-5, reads DVKVTQSSRYLVKRTGEKVFLECVQDMDHENMFWYRQDPGLGLRLIYFSYDVKMKEKGDIPEGYSVSREKKERFSLILESASTNQTSMYLCASRFPGTTFSNQPQHFGDGTRLSIL.